What follows are 9 T cell receptor beta chains derived from one specimen sequenced in a study of T cell clusters in autoimmune cytopenias. TRB rearrangements were amplified by touch-down multiplex PCR with mixed TRB-A/B primers. TCRdb re-called the multiplex PCR reads; every CDR3 protein appears as one record, without DNA. There are around 4,800 distinct CDR3 sequences in the sample, with about a sixth held by the top ten. Each sample's input was 250 ng genomic DNA, some 38,000 genome equivalents. The sample consisted of peripheral blood. All receptors come from a human donor with an autoimmune cytopenia or autoimmune hepatitis (not recorded which).

This clonotype is medium-sized by frequency. CDR3 sequence reads: CASSLSGWGRYGYTF. The chain combines TRBV5-4 with TRBJ1-2; TCRdb's assignment of TRBD1 cannot be checked, as there is no DNA. The germline V gene encodes CDR1 SGHNT and CDR2 YYREEE (reference sequence). The CDR3 is 15 amino acids. Looking up the rest from reference TRBV5-4 and TRBJ1-2 gives the full variable domain: ETGVTQSPTHLIKTRGQQVTLRCSSQSGHNTVSWYQQALGQGPQFIFQYYREEENGRGNFPPRFSGLQFPNYSSELNVNALELDDSALYLCASSLSGWGRYGYTFGSGTRLTVV.

This clonotype shows up as medium-sized by frequency. J is TRBJ2-7 and V is TRBV6-6; TCRdb indicates TRBD1, and absent DNA this call remains unverified. CDR1 and CDR2 from the germline V gene are MNHNY and SVGAGI (reference sequence). CDR3 length equals 14 residues. CDR3 residues: CASVFGTGVYEQYF.

In terms of frequency, this clonotype is medium-sized. This chain joins TRBV6-6 and TRBJ1-6; TCRdb reports TRBD1, a call that lacks DNA to check it against. The CDR3 is 15 amino acids. CDR1 and CDR2 from the germline V gene are MNHNY and SVGAGI (reference sequence). This CDR3 reads CASSSPRQGNSPLHF.

According to its frequency, this clonotype is medium-sized. The gene calls are TRBV7-9 and TRBJ2-1; the TRBD1 assignment by TCRdb is unverifiable without DNA. Germline values: CDR1 SEHNR, CDR2 FQNEAQ (reference sequence). The CDR3 consists of 14 residues. This chain's CDR3 is CASSLAGQGGEQFF.

This sequence joins TRBV30 and TRBJ1-1; TCRdb's D call of TRBD1 is untestable without DNA. From germline, CDR1 is GTSNPN and CDR2 SVGIG (reference sequence). The CDR3 has 13 amino acids. CDR3: CAWRRGGNTEAFF. Looking up the rest from reference TRBV30 and TRBJ1-1 gives the full variable domain: SQTIHQWPATLVQPVGSPLSLECTVEGTSNPNLYWYRQAAGRGLQLLFYSVGIGQISSEVPQNLSASRPQDRQFILSSKKLLLSDSGFYLCAWRRGGNTEAFFGQGTRLTVV.

The chain has TRBV12-3 or TRBV12-4 and TRBJ1-3; TCRdb picks TRBD1, but there is no DNA to check that call. The CDR3 consists of 13 residues. CDR3: CASTDLGRDTIYF.

This clonotype is medium-sized (0.01 to 0.1%) by frequency. The chain uses TRBV29-1 and TRBJ1-3; TCRdb gives TRBD1 as the D gene, but with no DNA this cannot be confirmed. The germline V gene has CDR1 SQVTM and CDR2 ANQGSEA. The CDR3 is 16 amino acids. The CDR3 protein is CSVASWGKISGNTIYF. Filled out from reference TRBV29-1 and TRBJ1-3, the complete variable domain reads SAVISQKPSRDICQRGTSLTIQCQVDSQVTMMFWYRQQPGQSLTLIATANQGSEATYESGFVIDKFPISRPNLTFSTLTVSNMSPEDSSIYLCSVASWGKISGNTIYFGEGSWLTVV.

This clonotype is called medium-sized (0.01 to 0.1%) based on its frequency. Here the CDR3 reads CASSIEPGTGELFF. The chain recombines TRBV19 with TRBJ2-2; with no DNA, the TCRdb D assignment of TRBD1 cannot be verified. Per germline, CDR1 LNHDA and CDR2 SQIVND (reference sequence). The CDR3 has 14 amino acids.

This clonotype counts as medium-sized (0.01 to 0.1%) by frequency. The chain recombines TRBV7-2 with TRBJ2-7; the TCRdb call, TRBD1, lacks DNA for checking. This CDR3 is 14 amino acids long. Germline V lookup: CDR1 SGHTA, CDR2 FQGNSA. Here the CDR3 reads CASSLNSGVYEQYF.